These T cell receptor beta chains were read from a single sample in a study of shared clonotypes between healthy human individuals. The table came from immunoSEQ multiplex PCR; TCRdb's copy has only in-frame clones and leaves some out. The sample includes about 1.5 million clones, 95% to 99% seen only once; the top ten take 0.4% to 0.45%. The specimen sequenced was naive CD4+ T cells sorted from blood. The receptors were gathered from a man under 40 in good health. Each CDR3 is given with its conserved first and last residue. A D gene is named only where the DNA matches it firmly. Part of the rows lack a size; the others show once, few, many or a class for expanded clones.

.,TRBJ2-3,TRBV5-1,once,CASRERPPADTQYF,TGCGCCAGCCGGGAGCGGCCCCCGGCTGATACGCAGTATTTT
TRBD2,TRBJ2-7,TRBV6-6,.,CASSPGTSGSEQYF,TGTGCCAGCAGTCCTGGGACTAGCGGGAGCGAGCAGTACTTC
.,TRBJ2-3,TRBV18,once,CASSDRADTQYF,TGTGCCAGCTCCGATAGGGCAGATACGCAGTATTTT
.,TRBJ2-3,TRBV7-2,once,CASSLVSSTDTQYF,TGTGCCAGCAGCTTAGTGTCTAGCACAGATACGCAGTATTTT
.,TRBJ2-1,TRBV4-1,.,CASSQEGRGLSSYNEQFF,TGCGCCAGCAGCCAAGAGGGTCGAGGACTCAGCTCCTACAATGAGCAGTTCTTC
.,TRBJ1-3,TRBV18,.,CASSPPGFSGNTIYF,TGTGCCAGCTCACCACCGGGATTCTCTGGAAACACCATATATTTT
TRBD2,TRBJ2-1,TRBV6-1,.,CASSELIGTRASEQFF,TGTGCCAGCAGTGAGCTCATAGGGACTAGAGCTAGCGAGCAGTTCTTC
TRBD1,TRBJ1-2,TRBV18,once,CASSPYRDRSFYGYTF,TGTGCCAGCTCACCATACCGGGACAGGTCGTTCTATGGCTACACCTTC
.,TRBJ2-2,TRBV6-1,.,CASRKTALNTGELFF,TGTGCCAGTAGAAAGACAGCCTTGAACACCGGGGAGCTGTTTTTT
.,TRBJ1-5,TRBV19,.,CASSFPGPAQNQPQHF,TGTGCCAGTAGTTTCCCAGGTCCGGCCCAAAATCAGCCCCAGCATTTT
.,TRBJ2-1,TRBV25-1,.,CASSEPGLAYNEQFF,TGTGCCAGCAGTGAACCGGGTTTGGCCTACAATGAGCAGTTCTTC
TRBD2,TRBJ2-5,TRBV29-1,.,CSVGTSQETQYF,TGCAGCGTCGGGACTAGTCAAGAGACCCAGTACTTC
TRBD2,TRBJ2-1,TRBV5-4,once,CASSSGLAGGLEQFF,TGTGCCAGCAGCTCAGGACTAGCGGGAGGGCTTGAGCAGTTCTTC
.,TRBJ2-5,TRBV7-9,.,CASSFGLLRAAQTQYF,TGTGCCAGCAGCTTCGGTCTGCTCCGCGCGGCCCAGACCCAGTACTTC
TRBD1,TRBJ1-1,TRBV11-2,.,CASSRYRGTANTEAFF,TGTGCCAGCAGCCGTTACCGTGGGACAGCAAACACTGAAGCTTTCTTT
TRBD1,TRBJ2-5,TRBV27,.,CASRGQPFQETQYF,TGTGCCAGCAGGGGACAGCCGTTCCAAGAGACCCAGTACTTC
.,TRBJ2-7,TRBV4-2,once,CASSQEAAGLTYEQYF,TGTGCCAGCAGCCAAGAAGCGGCGGGACTGACGTACGAGCAGTACTTC
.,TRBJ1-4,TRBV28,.,CATSSVGLHEKLFF,TGTGCCACATCGAGCGTTGGGTTGCATGAAAAACTGTTTTTT
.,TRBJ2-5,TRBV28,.,CASSFKGTQYF,TGTGCCAGCAGTTTTAAGGGGACCCAGTACTTC
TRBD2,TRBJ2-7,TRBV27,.,CASSHPGLADYEQYF,TGTGCCAGCAGTCATCCGGGACTAGCGGACTACGAGCAGTACTTC
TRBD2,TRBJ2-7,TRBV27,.,CASKGASGGGQYF,TGTGCCAGCAAAGGGGCTAGCGGGGGTGGGCAGTACTTC
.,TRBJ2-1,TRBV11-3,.,CASSPPASRDHEQFF,TGTGCCAGCAGCCCCCCGGCTAGCAGGGACCATGAGCAGTTCTTC
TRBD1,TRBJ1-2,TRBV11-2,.,CASRRPGQGAPGYTF,TGTGCCAGCAGGCGCCCGGGACAGGGGGCGCCAGGCTACACCTTC
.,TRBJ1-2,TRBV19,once,CASSSQRGPNYGYTF,TGTGCCAGTAGTTCCCAGCGGGGCCCCAACTATGGCTACACCTTC
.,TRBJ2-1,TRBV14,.,CASSERAQVYNEQFF,TGTGCCAGCAGCGAGAGGGCGCAGGTTTACAATGAGCAGTTCTTC
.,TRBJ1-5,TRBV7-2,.,CASSTRFSQPQHF,TGTGCCAGCAGCACCCGATTCTCTCAGCCCCAGCATTTT
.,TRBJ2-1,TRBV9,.,CASSPGTFFNEQFF,TGTGCCAGCAGCCCCGGGACCTTTTTCAATGAGCAGTTCTTC
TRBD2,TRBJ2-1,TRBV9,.,CASSVASIAGAGEQFF,TGTGCCAGCAGCGTAGCCTCGATAGCGGGAGCTGGTGAGCAGTTCTTC
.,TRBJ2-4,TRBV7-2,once,CASSLEGYDLAKNIQYF,TGTGCCAGCAGCTTAGAGGGATATGATTTAGCCAAAAACATTCAGTACTTC
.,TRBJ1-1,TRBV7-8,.,CASSSRMNRAEAFF,TGTGCCAGCAGCTCACGGATGAACAGGGCTGAAGCTTTCTTT
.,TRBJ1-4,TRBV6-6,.,CASSYGRVTTNEKLFF,TGTGCCAGCAGTTATGGCAGGGTCACAACTAATGAAAAACTGTTTTTT
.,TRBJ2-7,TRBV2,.,CASSQTFSEYEQYF,TGTGCCAGCAGCCAGACATTCTCAGAGTACGAGCAGTACTTC
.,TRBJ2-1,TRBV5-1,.,CASSLVTPGEQFF,TGCGCCAGCAGCTTGGTTACTCCCGGAGAGCAGTTCTTC
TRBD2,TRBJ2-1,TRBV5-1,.,CASSAQTSGRDNEQFF,TGCGCCAGCAGCGCTCAAACTAGCGGGAGAGACAATGAGCAGTTCTTC
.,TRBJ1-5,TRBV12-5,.,CASALSQGVGNQPQHF,TGTGCTAGTGCCCTATCACAAGGTGTCGGCAATCAGCCCCAGCATTTT
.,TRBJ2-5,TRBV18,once,CASSKDMETQYF,TGTGCCAGCTCAAAAGATATGGAGACCCAGTACTTC
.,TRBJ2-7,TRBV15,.,CATSRDTPLRSYEQYF,TGTGCCACCAGCAGAGATACCCCTCTACGCTCCTACGAGCAGTACTTC
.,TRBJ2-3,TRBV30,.,CAWSVGGTDTQYF,TGTGCCTGGAGTGTGGGTGGGACAGATACGCAGTATTTT
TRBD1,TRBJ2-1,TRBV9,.,CASSVGSAPGTGYNEQFF,TGTGCCAGCAGCGTAGGTAGTGCCCCCGGGACAGGCTACAATGAGCAGTTCTTC
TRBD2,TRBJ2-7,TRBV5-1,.,CASSLEPSGRTYEQYF,TGCGCCAGCAGCTTGGAGCCTAGCGGGAGGACCTACGAGCAGTACTTC
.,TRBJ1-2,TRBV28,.,CASSAPAFRYTF,TGTGCCAGCAGTGCCCCGGCCTTTCGCTACACCTTC
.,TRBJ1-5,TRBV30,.,CAWSPSPAGPQHF,TGTGCCTGGAGTCCTTCCCCAGCGGGGCCCCAGCATTTT
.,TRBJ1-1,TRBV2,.,CASRAQKNTEAFF,TGTGCCAGCAGGGCCCAGAAGAACACTGAAGCTTTCTTT
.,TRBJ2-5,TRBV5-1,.,CASRRIYSGQETQYF,TGCGCCAGCAGAAGGATTTATAGCGGACAAGAGACCCAGTACTTC
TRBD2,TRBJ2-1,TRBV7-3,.,CASRRRAGADNEQFF,TGTGCCAGCCGCCGAAGAGCGGGAGCCGACAATGAGCAGTTCTTC
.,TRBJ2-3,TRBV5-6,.,CASRQAPSTDTQYF,TGTGCCAGCAGACAAGCCCCTAGCACAGATACGCAGTATTTT
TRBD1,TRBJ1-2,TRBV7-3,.,CASSFDRGPGGYTF,TGTGCCAGCAGCTTTGACAGGGGGCCTGGTGGCTACACCTTC
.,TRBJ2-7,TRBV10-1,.,CASSPTATYEQYF,TGCGCCAGCTCCCCGACTGCCACCTACGAGCAGTACTTC